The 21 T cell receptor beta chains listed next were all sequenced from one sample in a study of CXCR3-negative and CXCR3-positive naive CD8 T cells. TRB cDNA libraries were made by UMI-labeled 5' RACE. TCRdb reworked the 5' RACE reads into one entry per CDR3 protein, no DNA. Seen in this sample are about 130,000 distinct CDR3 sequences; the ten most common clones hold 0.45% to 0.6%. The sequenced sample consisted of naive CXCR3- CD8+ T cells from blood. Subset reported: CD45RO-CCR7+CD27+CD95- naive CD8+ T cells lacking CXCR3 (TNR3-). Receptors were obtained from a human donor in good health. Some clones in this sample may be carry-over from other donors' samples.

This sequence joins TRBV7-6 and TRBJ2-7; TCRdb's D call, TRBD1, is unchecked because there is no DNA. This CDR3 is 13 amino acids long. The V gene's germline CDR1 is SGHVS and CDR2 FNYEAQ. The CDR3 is CASSFMRGDEQYF. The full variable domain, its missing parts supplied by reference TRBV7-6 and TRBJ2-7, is GAGVSQSPRYKVTKRGQDVALRCDPISGHVSLYWYRQALGQGPEFLTYFNYEAQQDKSGLPNDRFSAERPEGSISTLTIQRTEQRDSAMYRCASSFMRGDEQYFGPGTRLTVT.

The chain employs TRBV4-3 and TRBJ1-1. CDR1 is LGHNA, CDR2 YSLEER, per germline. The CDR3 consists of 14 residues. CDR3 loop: CASSHTTNYAEAFF.

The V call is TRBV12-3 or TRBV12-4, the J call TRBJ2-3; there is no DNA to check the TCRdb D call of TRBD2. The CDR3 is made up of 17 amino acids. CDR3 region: CASSSQTSGREEDTQYF.

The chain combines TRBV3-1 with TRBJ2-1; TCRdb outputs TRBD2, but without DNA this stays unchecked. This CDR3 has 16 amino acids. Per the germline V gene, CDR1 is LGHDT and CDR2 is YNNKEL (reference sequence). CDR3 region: CASSQDNLGPSNEQFF.

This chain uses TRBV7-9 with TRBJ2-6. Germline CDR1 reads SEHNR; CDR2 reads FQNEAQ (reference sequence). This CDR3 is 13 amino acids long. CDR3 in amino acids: CASIVPGANVLTF.

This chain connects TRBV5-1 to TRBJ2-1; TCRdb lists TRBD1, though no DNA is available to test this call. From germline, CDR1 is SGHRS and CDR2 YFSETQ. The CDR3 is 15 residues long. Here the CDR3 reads CASSLMTGGIDEQFF.

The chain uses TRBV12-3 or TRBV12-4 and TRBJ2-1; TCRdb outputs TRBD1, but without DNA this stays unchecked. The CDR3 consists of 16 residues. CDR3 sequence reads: CASSPWDRGGYNEQFF.

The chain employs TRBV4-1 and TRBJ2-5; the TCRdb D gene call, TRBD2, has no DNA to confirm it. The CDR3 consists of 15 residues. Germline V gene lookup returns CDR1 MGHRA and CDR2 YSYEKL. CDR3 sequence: CASSQELAGQETQYF.

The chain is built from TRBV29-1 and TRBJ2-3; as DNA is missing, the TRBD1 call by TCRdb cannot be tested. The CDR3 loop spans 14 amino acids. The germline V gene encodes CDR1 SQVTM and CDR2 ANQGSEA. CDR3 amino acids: CSADAGYSTDTQYF.

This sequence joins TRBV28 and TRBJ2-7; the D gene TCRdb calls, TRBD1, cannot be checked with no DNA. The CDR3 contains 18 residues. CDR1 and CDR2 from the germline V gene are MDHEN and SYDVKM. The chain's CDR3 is CASSSLGTGGEEVYEQYF.

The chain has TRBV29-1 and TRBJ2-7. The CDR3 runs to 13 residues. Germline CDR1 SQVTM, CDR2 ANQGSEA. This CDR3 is CSVVTIGSYEQYF.

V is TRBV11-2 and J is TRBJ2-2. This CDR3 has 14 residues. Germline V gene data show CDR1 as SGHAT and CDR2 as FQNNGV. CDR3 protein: CASSFVSDTGELFF.

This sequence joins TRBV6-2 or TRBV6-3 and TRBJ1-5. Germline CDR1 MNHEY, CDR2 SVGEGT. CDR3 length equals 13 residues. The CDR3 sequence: CASSSESNQPQHF.

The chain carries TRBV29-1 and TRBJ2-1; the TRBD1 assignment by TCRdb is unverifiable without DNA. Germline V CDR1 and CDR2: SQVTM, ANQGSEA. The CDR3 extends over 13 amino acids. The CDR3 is CSVEGQGGHEQFF.

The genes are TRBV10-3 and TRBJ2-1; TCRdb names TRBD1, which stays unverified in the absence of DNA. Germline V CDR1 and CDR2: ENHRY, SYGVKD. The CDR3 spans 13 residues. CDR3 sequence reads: CAISEARGDEQFF.

CDR3: CASSLTSGAQTEAFF. This sequence joins TRBV7-9 and TRBJ1-1; TCRdb's D gene call, TRBD1, goes unchecked for lack of DNA. The germline CDR1 and CDR2 sequences are SEHNR and FQNEAQ (reference sequence). The CDR3 has 15 residues.

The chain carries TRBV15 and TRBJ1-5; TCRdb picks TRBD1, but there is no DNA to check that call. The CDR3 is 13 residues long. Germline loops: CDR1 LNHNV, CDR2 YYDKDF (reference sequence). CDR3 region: CATKDTINQPQHF.

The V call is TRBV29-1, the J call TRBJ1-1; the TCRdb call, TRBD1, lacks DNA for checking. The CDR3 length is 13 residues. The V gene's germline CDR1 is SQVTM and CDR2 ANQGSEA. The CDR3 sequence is CSVSRGQGAEAFF.

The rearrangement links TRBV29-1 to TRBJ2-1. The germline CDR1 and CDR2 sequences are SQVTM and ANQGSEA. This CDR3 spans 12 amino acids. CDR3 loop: CSVEVVYNEQFF.

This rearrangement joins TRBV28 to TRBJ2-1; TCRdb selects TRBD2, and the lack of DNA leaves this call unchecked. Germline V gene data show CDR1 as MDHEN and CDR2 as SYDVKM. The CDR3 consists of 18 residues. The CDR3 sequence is CASSSFRLAVHSYNEQFF.

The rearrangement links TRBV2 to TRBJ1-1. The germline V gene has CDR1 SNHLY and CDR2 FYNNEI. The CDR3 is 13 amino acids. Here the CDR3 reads CASSSAVATEAFF.